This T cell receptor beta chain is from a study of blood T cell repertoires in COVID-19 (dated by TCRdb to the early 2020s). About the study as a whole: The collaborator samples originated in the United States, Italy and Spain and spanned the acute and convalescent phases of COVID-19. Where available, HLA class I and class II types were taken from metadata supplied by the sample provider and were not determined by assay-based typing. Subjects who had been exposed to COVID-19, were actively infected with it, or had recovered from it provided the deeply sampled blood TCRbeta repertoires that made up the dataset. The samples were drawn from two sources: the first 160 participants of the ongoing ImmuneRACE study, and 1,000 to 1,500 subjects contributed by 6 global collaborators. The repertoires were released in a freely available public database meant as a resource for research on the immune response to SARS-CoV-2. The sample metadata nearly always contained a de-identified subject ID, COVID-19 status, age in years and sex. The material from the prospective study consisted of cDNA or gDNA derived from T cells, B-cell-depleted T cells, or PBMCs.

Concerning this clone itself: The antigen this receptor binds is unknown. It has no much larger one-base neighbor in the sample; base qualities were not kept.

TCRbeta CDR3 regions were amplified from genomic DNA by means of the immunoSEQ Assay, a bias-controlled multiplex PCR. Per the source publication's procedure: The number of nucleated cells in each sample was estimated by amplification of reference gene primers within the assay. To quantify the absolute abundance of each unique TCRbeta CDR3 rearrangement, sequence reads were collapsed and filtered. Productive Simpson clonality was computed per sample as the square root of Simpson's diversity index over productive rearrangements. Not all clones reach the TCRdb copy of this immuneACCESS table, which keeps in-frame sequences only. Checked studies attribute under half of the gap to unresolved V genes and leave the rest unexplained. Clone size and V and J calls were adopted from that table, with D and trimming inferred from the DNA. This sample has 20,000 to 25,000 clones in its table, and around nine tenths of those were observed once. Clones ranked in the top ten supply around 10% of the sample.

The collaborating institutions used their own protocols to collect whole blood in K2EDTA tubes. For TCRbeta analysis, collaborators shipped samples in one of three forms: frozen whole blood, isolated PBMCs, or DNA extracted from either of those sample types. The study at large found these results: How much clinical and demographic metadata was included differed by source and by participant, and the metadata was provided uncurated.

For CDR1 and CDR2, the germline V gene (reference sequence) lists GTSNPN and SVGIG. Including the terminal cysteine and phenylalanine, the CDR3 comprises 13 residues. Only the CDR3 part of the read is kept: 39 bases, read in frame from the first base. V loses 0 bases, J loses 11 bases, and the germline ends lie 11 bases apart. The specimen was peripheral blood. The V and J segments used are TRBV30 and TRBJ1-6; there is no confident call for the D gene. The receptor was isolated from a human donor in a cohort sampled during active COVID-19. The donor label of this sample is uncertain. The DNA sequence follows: TGTGCCTGGAGTGTACTGGGGAGGGCACCCCTCCACTTT. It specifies CAWSVLGRAPLHF.